Listed here are 20 T cell receptor beta chains from one sample, sequenced in a study of early T cells in non-severe SARS-CoV-2 infection. TCRdb independently ran MiXCR on the 5' RACE reads; one entry per CDR3 protein. The sample shows around 70,000 distinct CDR3 sequences, 10% to 15% of them seen only once. The sequenced sample was whole blood. These receptors all come from an adult who was a healthcare worker with PCR-confirmed SARS-CoV-2 infection or an uninfected control (not recorded which).

The J gene is TRBJ2-5, the V gene TRBV29-1, with a tentative D call TRBD1 (6 bases). Trimming took 2 bases from V and 5 from J, leaving 12 bases between them. CDR3 length equals 13 residues. Germline V lookup: CDR1 SQVTM, CDR2 ANQGSEA. The CDR3 sequence is CSVESGGWETQYF. CDR3 coding DNA: TGCAGCGTTGAAAGTGGGGGCTGGGAGACCCAGTACTTC.

This clonotype was observed at least ten times. The chain carries TRBV28 and TRBJ2-1, with D possibly TRBD2 on 5 matching bases. CDR1 and CDR2 from the germline V gene are MDHEN and SYDVKM. The CDR3 has 15 residues. Trimming pared 6 bases from V and 1 base from J, leaving 13 bases between. DNA of the CDR3: TGTGCCAGCAGCAGCTTTTCGGGATCCTACAATGAGCAGTTCTTC. This codes for CASSSFSGSYNEQFF.

At least ten counts were recorded for this clonotype. The chain employs TRBV2 and TRBJ2-1, with 8 bases lining up with TRBD2. With 8 bases clipped from V and 9 bases from J, the junction kept 3 bases outside the gene matches. Germline V gene data show CDR1 as SNHLY and CDR2 as FYNNEI. The CDR3 totals 11 residues. CDR3 sequence: CASQSGSEQFF. The CDR3 bases are TGTGCCAGCCAGAGCGGGAGTGAGCAGTTCTTC.

Ten or more counts support this clonotype. CDR3 bases: TGTGCCAGCAGTTTAACGGGATCTAATGAAAAACTGTTTTTT. It codes for CASSLTGSNEKLFF. The chain has TRBV12-3 or TRBV12-4 and TRBJ1-4, with D uncertain. Trimming cost V 2 bases and J 3 bases, with 7 bases left between them. The CDR3 length is 14 residues.

Many counts were recorded for this clonotype. This chain uses TRBV6-4 with TRBJ2-3; 7 bases map to TRBD2. With V trimmed by 4 bases and J by 3 bases, 13 bases remained unmatched. This CDR3 has 17 residues. Germline CDR1 MRHNA, CDR2 SNTAGT. CDR3 in DNA: TGTGCCAGCAGTGCTCTGAGCGGGGCTGGTACGACAGATACGCAGTATTTT. It codes for CASSALSGAGTTDTQYF.

This clonotype was counted a few times. The chain has TRBV4-1 and TRBJ2-7, with TRBD1 matching over 8 bases. CDR3 length: 16 residues. With V trimmed by 1 base and J by 3 bases, 8 bases remained unmatched. From germline, CDR1 is MGHRA and CDR2 YSYEKL. CDR3 in DNA: TGCGCCAGCAGCCAAGTAGCTGGACAGGGCATCTACGAGCAGTACTTC. This translates into CASSQVAGQGIYEQYF.

This clonotype showed up many times. This sequence joins TRBV7-6 and TRBJ2-1; 10 positions match TRBD2. The J segment lost 8 bases and the V segment lost 4 bases, leaving 8 bases of the junction unmatched. The germline CDR1 and CDR2 sequences are SGHVS and FNYEAQ. This CDR3 is built from 15 residues. The CDR3 protein is CASSSLSGRKDEQFF. The CDR3 coding sequence is TGTGCCAGCAGCTCCCTTAGCGGGAGGAAGGATGAGCAGTTCTTC.

This clonotype was found many times. J is TRBJ2-7 and V is TRBV29-1; D uncertain. This CDR3 region has 15 residues. V gave up 3 bases and J gave up 7 bases, with 22 bases separating them. From germline, CDR1 is SQVTM and CDR2 ANQGSEA. CDR3: CSVEGYAESPLEQYF. The DNA for the CDR3 is TGCAGCGTTGAGGGTTACGCGGAGTCACCTCTGGAGCAGTACTTC.

The sample holds many counts of this clonotype. The V and J genes are TRBV18 and TRBJ1-1; D may be TRBD1 (6 bases). With 0 bases removed from V and 1 base from J, the gap between germline ends came to 9 bases. The length of the CDR3 is 15 residues. Per germline, CDR1 KGHSH and CDR2 LQKENI. The CDR3 region is CASSPPRGANTEAFF. DNA of the CDR3: TGTGCCAGCTCACCACCCCGGGGGGCGAACACTGAAGCTTTCTTT.

This clonotype is labeled as medium-sized. The chain is built from TRBV29-1 and TRBJ2-7; 7 nucleotides line up with TRBD2. The ends lost 6 bases at V and 3 bases at J; junction bases unmatched: 11. The CDR3 covers 14 residues. In germline, CDR1 is SQVTM, CDR2 ANQGSEA. The CDR3 bases are TGCAGCGTCTCCACTAGGACTAGTTTCTACGAGCAGTACTTC. This translates into CSVSTRTSFYEQYF.

At least ten counts were recorded for this clonotype. The gene calls are TRBV19 and TRBJ2-7; tentatively, D is TRBD2 (6 bases). Deletions cut 3 bases from V and 0 bases from J, with 9 bases between. The CDR3 runs to 14 residues. Germline CDR1 LNHDA, CDR2 SQIVND (reference sequence). DNA for the CDR3: TGTGCCAGTAGTATCCCCGGGGGCTCCTACGAGCAGTACTTC. It encodes CASSIPGGSYEQYF. Full variable domain (remainder filled in from reference TRBV19 and TRBJ2-7): DGGITQSPKYLFRKEGQNVTLSCEQNLNHDAMYWYRQDPGQGLRLIYYSQIVNDFQKGDIAEGYSVSREKKESFPLTVTSAQKNPTAFYLCASSIPGGSYEQYFGPGTRLTVT.

This clonotype was counted ten times or more. The V call is TRBV3-1, the J call TRBJ2-7; 7 bases fit TRBD2. CDR3 length: 16 residues. Germline CDR1 and CDR2: LGHDT and YNNKEL (reference sequence). The trim removed 4 bases at V and 2 bases at J, leaving 11 bases unmatched. Here the CDR3 DNA reads TGTGCCAGCAGCCCCCGCGGGGCGGGAGCCACCTACGAGCAGTACTTC. Translating gives CASSPRGAGATYEQYF.

The table lists this clonotype with many counts. The genes are TRBV20-1 and TRBJ2-5, with 10 nucleotides matching TRBD2. After removal of 1 base from V and 2 bases from J, the junction contained 4 bases not matched to a gene. This CDR3 spans 15 amino acids. Germline values: CDR1 DFQATT, CDR2 SNEGSKA (reference sequence). The CDR3 nucleotides read TGCAGTGCTAGAGTGCTAGCGGGAGATCAAGAGACCCAGTACTTC. Its translation: CSARVLAGDQETQYF.

Many counts were recorded for this clonotype. V and J are TRBV29-1 and TRBJ1-1, with 7 bases fitting TRBD1. The CDR3 runs 15 residues. The V and J ends lost 1 base and 5 bases, in that order; junction bases with no gene match: 10. The germline CDR1 and CDR2 sequences are SQVTM and ANQGSEA. As DNA, the CDR3 is TGCAGCGTTGAAGGGGGGTACAGGGGAGGGACTGAAGCTTTCTTT. Translating it yields CSVEGGYRGGTEAFF. Full variable domain (remainder filled in from reference TRBV29-1 and TRBJ1-1): SAVISQKPSRDICQRGTSLTIQCQVDSQVTMMFWYRQQPGQSLTLIATANQGSEATYESGFVIDKFPISRPNLTFSTLTVSNMSPEDSSIYLCSVEGGYRGGTEAFFGQGTRLTVV.

This clonotype has at least ten counts. The chain has TRBV7-6 and TRBJ2-1, with 10 bases matching TRBD2. Germline V gene lookup returns CDR1 SGHVS and CDR2 FNYEAQ. The length of the CDR3 is 16 residues. Trimming cost V 4 bases and J 7 bases; bases outside gene matches: 10. CDR3: CASSSTGSSGRNEQFF. The DNA for the CDR3 is TGTGCCAGCAGCTCAACGGGGAGTAGCGGGAGGAATGAGCAGTTCTTC.

This clonotype was detected a few times. This chain links TRBV7-2 with TRBJ2-2; TRBD2 agrees at 9 bases. Germline V lookup: CDR1 SGHTA, CDR2 FQGNSA. The CDR3 has 17 amino acids. After removal of 5 bases from V and 5 bases from J, the junction contained 12 bases not matched to a gene. The CDR3 is CASSPRQRGEGTGELFF. The CDR3 region has the DNA TGTGCCAGCAGCCCCCGTCAGCGGGGGGAGGGAACCGGGGAGCTGTTTTTT.

This clonotype was detected only a few times. The CDR3, as DNA: TGTGCCAGCAGCTTTTTCCTACGGGTGAATGAGCAGTTCTTC. It specifies CASSFFLRVNEQFF. This chain connects TRBV7-9 to TRBJ2-1; D gene uncertain. Trimming cost V 3 bases and J 7 bases, with 13 bases left between them. Germline loops: CDR1 SEHNR, CDR2 FQNEAQ (reference sequence). The CDR3 consists of 14 residues.

In its sample, this clonotype was seen a few times. This sequence joins TRBV20-1 and TRBJ2-3; 8 positions match TRBD2. Germline CDR1 and CDR2: DFQATT and SNEGSKA (reference sequence). With V trimmed by 4 bases and J by 0 bases, 6 bases remained unmatched. CDR3 length: 15 residues. The CDR3 DNA follows: TGCAGTGCTACCCTGAGCGGGAGAAGCACAGATACGCAGTATTTT. This gives the protein CSATLSGRSTDTQYF.

This clonotype was seen repeatedly, ten times or more. The CDR3 reads CASRGTSGRGEQFF. CDR3 coding DNA: TGCGCCAGCAGAGGGACTAGCGGGAGAGGTGAGCAGTTCTTC. The chain combines TRBV5-1 with TRBJ2-1, with 14 bases that match TRBD2. Germline V gives CDR1 SGHRS, CDR2 YFSETQ. This CDR3 region has 14 residues. Unmatched junction bases numbered 4, after V lost 5 bases and J lost 9 bases. Filled out from reference TRBV5-1 and TRBJ2-1, the complete variable domain reads KAGVTQTPRYLIKTRGQQVTLSCSPISGHRSVSWYQQTPGQGLQFLFEYFSETQRNKGNFPGRFSGRQFSNSRSEMNVSTLELGDSALYLCASRGTSGRGEQFFGPGTRLTVL.

This clonotype was seen at least ten times. The V and J genes are TRBV29-1 and TRBJ2-5; no definite D call. The germline CDR1 and CDR2 sequences are SQVTM and ANQGSEA. The CDR3 totals 14 residues. Trimming took off 3 bases at V and 2 bases at J, with 13 bases between the two ends. The CDR3 loop reads CSVDHGLRQETQYF. The DNA of the CDR3 is TGCAGCGTTGATCACGGCCTGAGACAAGAGACCCAGTACTTC. The full variable domain, with the rest looked up from reference TRBV29-1 and TRBJ2-5, is SAVISQKPSRDICQRGTSLTIQCQVDSQVTMMFWYRQQPGQSLTLIATANQGSEATYESGFVIDKFPISRPNLTFSTLTVSNMSPEDSSIYLCSVDHGLRQETQYFGPGTRLLVL.